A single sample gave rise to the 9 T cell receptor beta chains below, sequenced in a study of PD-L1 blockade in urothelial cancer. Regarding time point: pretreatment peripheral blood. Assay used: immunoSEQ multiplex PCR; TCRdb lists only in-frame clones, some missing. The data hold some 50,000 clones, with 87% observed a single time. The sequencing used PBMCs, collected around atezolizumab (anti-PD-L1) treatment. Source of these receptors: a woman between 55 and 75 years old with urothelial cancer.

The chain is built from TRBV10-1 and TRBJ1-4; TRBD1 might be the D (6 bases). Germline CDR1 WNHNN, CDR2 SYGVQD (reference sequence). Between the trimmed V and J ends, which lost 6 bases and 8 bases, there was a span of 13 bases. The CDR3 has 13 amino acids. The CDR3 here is CASSTGMDEKLFF. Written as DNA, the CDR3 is TGCGCCAGCAGCACAGGGATGGACGAAAAACTGTTTTTT.

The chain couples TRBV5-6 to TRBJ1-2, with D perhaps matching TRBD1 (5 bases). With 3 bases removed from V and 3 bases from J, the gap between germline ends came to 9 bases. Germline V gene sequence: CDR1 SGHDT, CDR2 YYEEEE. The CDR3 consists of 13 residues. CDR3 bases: TGTGCCAGCAGCTCGGGGGGGGACTATGGCTACACCTTC. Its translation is CASSSGGDYGYTF.

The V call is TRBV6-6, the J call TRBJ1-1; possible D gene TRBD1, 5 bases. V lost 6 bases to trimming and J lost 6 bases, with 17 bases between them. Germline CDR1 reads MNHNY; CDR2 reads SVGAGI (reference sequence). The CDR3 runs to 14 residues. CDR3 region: CASSSTGGNPEAFF. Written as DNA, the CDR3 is TGTGCCAGCAGCTCAACCGGGGGAAACCCTGAAGCTTTCTTT.

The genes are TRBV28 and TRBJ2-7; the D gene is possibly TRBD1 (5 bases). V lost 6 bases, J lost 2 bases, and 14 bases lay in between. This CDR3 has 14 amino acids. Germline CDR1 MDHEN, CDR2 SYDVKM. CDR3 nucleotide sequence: TGTGCCAGCAGACCCCAAGACAGCACCTACGAGCAGTACTTC. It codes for CASRPQDSTYEQYF. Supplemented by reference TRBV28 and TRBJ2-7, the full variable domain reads DVKVTQSSRYLVKRTGEKVFLECVQDMDHENMFWYRQDPGLGLRLIYFSYDVKMKEKGDIPEGYSVSREKKERFSLILESASTNQTSMYLCASRPQDSTYEQYFGPGTRLTVT.

The CDR3 here is CASSTQGGGYTGELFF. In nucleotides, the CDR3 is TGTGCCAGCAGCACACAGGGGGGCGGCTACACCGGGGAGCTGTTTTTT. V and J are TRBV7-3 and TRBJ2-2; TRBD1 agrees at 8 bases. V trimming: 5 bases; J trimming: 3 bases; junction bases outside the gene matches: 8. The CDR3 runs to 16 residues. The germline V gene has CDR1 SGHTA and CDR2 FQGTGA.

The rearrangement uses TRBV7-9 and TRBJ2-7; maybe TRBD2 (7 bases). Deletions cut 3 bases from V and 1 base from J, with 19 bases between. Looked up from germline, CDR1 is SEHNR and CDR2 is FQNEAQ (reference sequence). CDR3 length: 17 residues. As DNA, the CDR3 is TGTGCCAGCAGCTTCGGGGTTGGGGGGGCTCCTTCCTACGAGCAGTACTTC. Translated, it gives CASSFGVGGAPSYEQYF.

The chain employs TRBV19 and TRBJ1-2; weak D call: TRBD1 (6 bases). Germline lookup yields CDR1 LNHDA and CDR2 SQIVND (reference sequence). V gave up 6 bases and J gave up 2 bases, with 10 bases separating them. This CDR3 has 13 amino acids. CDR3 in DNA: TGTGCCAGTAGCCAACAGGGAAACTATGGCTACACCTTC. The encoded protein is CASSQQGNYGYTF.

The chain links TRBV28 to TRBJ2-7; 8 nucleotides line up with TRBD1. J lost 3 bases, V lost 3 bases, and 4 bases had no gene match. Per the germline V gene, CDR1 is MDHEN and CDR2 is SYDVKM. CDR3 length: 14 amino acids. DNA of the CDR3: TGTGCCAGCAGTTTCCGACAGGGGATCTACGAGCAGTACTTC. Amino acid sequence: CASSFRQGIYEQYF. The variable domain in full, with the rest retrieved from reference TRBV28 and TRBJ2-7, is DVKVTQSSRYLVKRTGEKVFLECVQDMDHENMFWYRQDPGLGLRLIYFSYDVKMKEKGDIPEGYSVSREKKERFSLILESASTNQTSMYLCASSFRQGIYEQYFGPGTRLTVT.

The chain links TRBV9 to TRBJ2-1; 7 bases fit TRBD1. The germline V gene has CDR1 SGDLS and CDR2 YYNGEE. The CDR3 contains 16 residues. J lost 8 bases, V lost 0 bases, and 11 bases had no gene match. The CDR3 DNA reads TGTGCCAGCAGCGTAGAGGGGACAGTCCTCTTCGATGAGCAGTTCTTC. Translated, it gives CASSVEGTVLFDEQFF.